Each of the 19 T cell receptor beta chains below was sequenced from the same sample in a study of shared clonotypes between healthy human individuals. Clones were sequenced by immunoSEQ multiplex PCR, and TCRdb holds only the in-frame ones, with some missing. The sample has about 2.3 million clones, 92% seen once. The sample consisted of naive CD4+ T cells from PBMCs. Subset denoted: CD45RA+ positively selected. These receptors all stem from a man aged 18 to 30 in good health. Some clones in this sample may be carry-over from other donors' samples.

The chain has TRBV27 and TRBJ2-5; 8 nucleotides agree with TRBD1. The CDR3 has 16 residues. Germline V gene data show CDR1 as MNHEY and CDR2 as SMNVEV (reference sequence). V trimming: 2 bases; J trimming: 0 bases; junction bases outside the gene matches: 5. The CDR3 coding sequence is TGTGCCAGCAGTTTAGGGGACAGGTCGTACCAAGAGACCCAGTACTTC. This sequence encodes CASSLGDRSYQETQYF.

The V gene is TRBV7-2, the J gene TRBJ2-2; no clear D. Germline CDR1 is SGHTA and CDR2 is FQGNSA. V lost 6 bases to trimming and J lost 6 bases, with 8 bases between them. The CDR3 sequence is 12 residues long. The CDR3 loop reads CASRDHPGELFF. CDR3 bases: TGTGCCAGCAGGGACCACCCCGGGGAGCTGTTTTTT.

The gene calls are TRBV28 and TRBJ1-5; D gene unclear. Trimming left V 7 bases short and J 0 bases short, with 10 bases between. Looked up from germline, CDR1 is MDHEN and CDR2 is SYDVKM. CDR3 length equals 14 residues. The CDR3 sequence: CASKGQDSNQPQHF. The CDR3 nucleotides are TGTGCCAGCAAAGGGCAGGATAGCAATCAGCCCCAGCATTTT.

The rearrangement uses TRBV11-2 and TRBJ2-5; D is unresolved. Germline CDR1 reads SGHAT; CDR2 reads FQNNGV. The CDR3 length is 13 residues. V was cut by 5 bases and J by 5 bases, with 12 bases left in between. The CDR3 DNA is TGTGCCAGCAGCGCCTCCAGCGCCGAGACCCAGTACTTC. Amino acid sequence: CASSASSAETQYF.

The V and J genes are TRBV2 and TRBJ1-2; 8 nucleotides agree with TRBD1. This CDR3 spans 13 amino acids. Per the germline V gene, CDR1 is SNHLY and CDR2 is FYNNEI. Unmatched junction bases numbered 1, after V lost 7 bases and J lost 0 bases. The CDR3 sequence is CASKTGANYGYTF. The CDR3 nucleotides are TGTGCCAGCAAGACAGGGGCTAACTATGGCTACACCTTC.

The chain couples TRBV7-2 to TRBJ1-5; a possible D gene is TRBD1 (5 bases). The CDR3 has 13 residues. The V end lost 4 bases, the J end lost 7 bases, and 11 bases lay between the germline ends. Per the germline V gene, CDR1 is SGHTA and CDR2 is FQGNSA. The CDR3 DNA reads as TGTGCCAGCAGCTATCAGGGATGGCAGCCCCAGCATTTT. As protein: CASSYQGWQPQHF.

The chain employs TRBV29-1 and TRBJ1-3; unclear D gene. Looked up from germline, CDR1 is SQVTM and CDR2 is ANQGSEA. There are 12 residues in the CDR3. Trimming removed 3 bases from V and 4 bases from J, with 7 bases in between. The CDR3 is CSVEGRGNTIYF. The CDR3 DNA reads TGCAGCGTTGAGGGGAGAGGAAACACCATATATTTT.

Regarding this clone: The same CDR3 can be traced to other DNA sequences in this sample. As DNA, the CDR3 is TGCGCCAGCAGCCTTAGCGGGAGCTCCTACAATGAGCAGTTCTTC. It encodes CASSLSGSSYNEQFF. The chain is built from TRBV5-1 and TRBJ2-1; 9 positions match TRBD2. Germline lookup yields CDR1 SGHRS and CDR2 YFSETQ. The trim removed 4 bases at V and 0 bases at J, leaving 2 bases unmatched. The CDR3 length is 15 residues.

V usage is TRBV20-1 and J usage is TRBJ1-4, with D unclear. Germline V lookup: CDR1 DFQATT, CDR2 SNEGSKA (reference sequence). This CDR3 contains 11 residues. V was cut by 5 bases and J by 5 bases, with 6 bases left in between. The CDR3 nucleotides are TGCAGTGCTGGTCCCAATGAAAAACTGTTTTTT. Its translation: CSAGPNEKLFF.

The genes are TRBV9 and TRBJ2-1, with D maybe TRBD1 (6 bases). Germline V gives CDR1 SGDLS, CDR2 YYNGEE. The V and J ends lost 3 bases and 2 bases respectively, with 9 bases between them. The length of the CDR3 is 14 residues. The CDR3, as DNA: TGTGCCAGCAGCGGGGGGACAACCTACAATGAGCAGTTCTTC. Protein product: CASSGGTTYNEQFF.

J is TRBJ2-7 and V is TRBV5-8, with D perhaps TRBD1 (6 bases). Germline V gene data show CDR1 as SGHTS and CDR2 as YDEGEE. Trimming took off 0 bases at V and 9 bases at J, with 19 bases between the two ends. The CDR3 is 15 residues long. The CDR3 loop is CASSLARQGSTAQYF. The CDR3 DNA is TGTGCCAGCAGCTTGGCCAGGCAGGGGTCGACAGCGCAGTACTTC.

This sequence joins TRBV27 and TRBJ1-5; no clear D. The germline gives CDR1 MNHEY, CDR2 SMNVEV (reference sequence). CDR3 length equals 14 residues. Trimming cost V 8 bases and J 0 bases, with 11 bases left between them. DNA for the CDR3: TGTGCCAGCCGAGGCAGATATAGCAATCAGCCCCAGCATTTT. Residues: CASRGRYSNQPQHF.

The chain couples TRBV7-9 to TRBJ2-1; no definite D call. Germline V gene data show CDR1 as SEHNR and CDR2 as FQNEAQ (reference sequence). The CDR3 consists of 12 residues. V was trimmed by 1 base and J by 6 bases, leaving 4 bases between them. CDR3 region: CASSLDLNEQFF. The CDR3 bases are TGTGCCAGCAGCTTAGACCTCAATGAGCAGTTCTTC.

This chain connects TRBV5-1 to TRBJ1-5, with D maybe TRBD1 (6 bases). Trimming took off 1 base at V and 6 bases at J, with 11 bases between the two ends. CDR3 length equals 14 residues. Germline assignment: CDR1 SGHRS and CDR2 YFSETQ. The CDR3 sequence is CASSLITGIQPQHF. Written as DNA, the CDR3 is TGCGCCAGCAGCTTGATTACAGGGATTCAGCCCCAGCATTTT. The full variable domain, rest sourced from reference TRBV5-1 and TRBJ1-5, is KAGVTQTPRYLIKTRGQQVTLSCSPISGHRSVSWYQQTPGQGLQFLFEYFSETQRNKGNFPGRFSGRQFSNSRSEMNVSTLELGDSALYLCASSLITGIQPQHFGDGTRLSIL.

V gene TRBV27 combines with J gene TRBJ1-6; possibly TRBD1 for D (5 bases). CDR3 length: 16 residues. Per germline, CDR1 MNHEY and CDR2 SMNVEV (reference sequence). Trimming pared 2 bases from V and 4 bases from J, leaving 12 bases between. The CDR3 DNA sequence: TGTGCCAGCAGTTTACGGCAGGGCAGTTATAATTCACCCCTCCACTTT. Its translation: CASSLRQGSYNSPLHF.

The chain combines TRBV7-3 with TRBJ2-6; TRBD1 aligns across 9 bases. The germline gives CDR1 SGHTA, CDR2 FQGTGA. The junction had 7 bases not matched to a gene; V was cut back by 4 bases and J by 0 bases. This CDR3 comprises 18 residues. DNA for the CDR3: TGTGCCAGCAGCTCGGGACAGGGAACAAGCTCTGGGGCCAACGTCCTGACTTTC. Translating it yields CASSSGQGTSSGANVLTF.

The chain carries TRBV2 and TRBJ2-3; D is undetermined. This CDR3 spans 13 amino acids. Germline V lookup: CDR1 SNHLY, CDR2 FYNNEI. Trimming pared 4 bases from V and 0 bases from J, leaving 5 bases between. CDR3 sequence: CASSGSSTDTQYF. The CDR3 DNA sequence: TGTGCCAGCAGTGGGAGCAGCACAGATACGCAGTATTTT.

CDR3 residues: CASSLVPGASGRALGTDTQYF. CDR3 coding DNA: TGTGCCAGCAGCTTAGTCCCTGGGGCTAGCGGGAGGGCCCTCGGCACAGATACGCAGTATTTT. The rearrangement links TRBV7-6 to TRBJ2-3; TRBD2 aligns across 12 bases. CDR1 is SGHVS, CDR2 FNYEAQ, per germline. This CDR3 comprises 21 residues. V lost 1 base to trimming and J lost 1 base; unmatched junction nucleotides: 15. The variable domain in full, completed from reference TRBV7-6 and TRBJ2-3, reads GAGVSQSPRYKVTKRGQDVALRCDPISGHVSLYWYRQALGQGPEFLTYFNYEAQQDKSGLPNDRFSAERPEGSISTLTIQRTEQRDSAMYRCASSLVPGASGRALGTDTQYFGPGTRLTVL.

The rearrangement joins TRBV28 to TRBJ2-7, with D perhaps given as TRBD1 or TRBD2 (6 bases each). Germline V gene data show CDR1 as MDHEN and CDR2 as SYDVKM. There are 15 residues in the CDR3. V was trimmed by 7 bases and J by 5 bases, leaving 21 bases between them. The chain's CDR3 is CASTGILRGLDEQYF. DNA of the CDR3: TGTGCCAGCACTGGGATTCTCCGGGGGCTCGACGAGCAGTACTTC.